The 15 T cell receptor beta chains in this list originate from one sample, sequenced in a study of CD8 T cells in ankylosing spondylitis. TCRdb re-analysed the 5' RACE reads in MiXCR, keeping a single row per CDR3 protein. This sample yields fewer than 250,000 distinct CDR3 sequences, of which roughly a third are seen a single time; about 4.2% belongs to the top ten. Sequences were obtained from blood, either unsorted or a sorted T cell fraction (not recorded which). These receptors came from a male donor with ankylosing spondylitis or in good health (not recorded which).

This clonotype was detected a few times. The gene calls are TRBV29-1 and TRBJ2-3; 10 bases align to TRBD2. Germline assignment: CDR1 SQVTM and CDR2 ANQGSEA. V was clipped by 1 base and J by 2 bases; unmatched bases: 3. The CDR3 contains 15 residues. CDR3: CSVEGTSGDTDTQYF. The CDR3 nucleotides read TGCAGCGTTGAAGGCACTAGCGGGGACACAGATACGCAGTATTTT.

The gene calls are TRBV7-8 and TRBJ1-1; 9 bases map to TRBD1. The germline gives CDR1 SGHVS, CDR2 FQNEAQ. The length of the CDR3 is 14 residues. The V and J ends lost 5 bases and 8 bases, in that order; junction bases with no gene match: 9. The CDR3 sequence is CASSQPRTGEEAFF. CDR3 DNA sequence: TGTGCCAGCAGCCAACCCCGGACAGGGGAGGAAGCTTTCTTT.

The V and J genes are TRBV3-1 and TRBJ2-5; D is possibly TRBD2 (6 bases). The germline CDR1 and CDR2 sequences are LGHDT and YNNKEL (reference sequence). The CDR3 contains 13 residues. Trimming shortened V by 4 bases and J by 9 bases, and 15 bases separated the two germline ends. The CDR3 here is CASSPGTPLAQYF. CDR3 coding DNA: TGTGCCAGCAGCCCCGGGACTCCACTGGCCCAGTACTTC.

There are a few counts of this clonotype. This rearrangement joins TRBV5-5 to TRBJ2-5; D is perhaps TRBD2 (6 bases). The CDR3 has 15 amino acids. Trimming shortened V by 6 bases and J by 5 bases, and 20 bases separated the two germline ends. Germline V gives CDR1 SGHKS, CDR2 YYEKEE (reference sequence). For the CDR3, the DNA is TGTGCCAGCAACCTTGGGGGTGCGCTAGCGGAGACCCAGTACTTC. Translation gives CASNLGGALAETQYF.

The J gene is TRBJ1-4, the V gene TRBV20-1, with D perhaps matching TRBD1 (5 bases). Germline CDR1 is DFQATT and CDR2 is SNEGSKA (reference sequence). Trimming shortened V by 4 bases and J by 7 bases, and 7 bases separated the two germline ends. The CDR3 is made up of 11 amino acids. The CDR3 region is CSAKRGEKLFF. The CDR3, as DNA: TGCAGTGCTAAAAGGGGTGAAAAACTGTTTTTT.

This chain uses TRBV12-3 or TRBV12-4 with TRBJ2-3, with TRBD2 matching 7 bases. The CDR3 is 17 residues long. The V and J ends lost 0 bases and 0 bases, in that order; junction bases with no gene match: 6. This CDR3 reads CASSLAPAGVSTDTQYF. Here the CDR3 DNA reads TGTGCCAGCAGTTTAGCGCCGGCGGGGGTTAGCACAGATACGCAGTATTTT.

This clonotype turned up a few times. The CDR3, as DNA: TGCAGTGCCCCGCGGGACTCCTACGAGCAGTACTTC. Encoded protein: CSAPRDSYEQYF. The rearrangement uses TRBV20-1 and TRBJ2-7, with D possibly being TRBD2 (6 bases). Trimming removed 6 bases at V and 0 bases at J, with 9 bases between. Germline V gives CDR1 DFQATT, CDR2 SNEGSKA (reference sequence). CDR3 length: 12 amino acids.

This clonotype was seen only a few times. The genes are TRBV5-1 and TRBJ2-1, with 9 bases identical to TRBD2. Germline loops: CDR1 SGHRS, CDR2 YFSETQ. The J segment lost 10 bases and the V segment lost 0 bases, leaving 8 bases of the junction unmatched. The CDR3 has 15 residues. DNA for the CDR3: TGCGCCAGCAGCTTGGGCCAGCGGGGGGTTGCGGAGCAGTTCTTC. Protein sequence: CASSLGQRGVAEQFF.

This clonotype was recorded a few times. This chain connects TRBV7-2 to TRBJ2-1, with unresolved D. Germline V gives CDR1 SGHTA, CDR2 FQGNSA. V shed 2 bases and J shed 10 bases, with 15 bases lying between them. There are 14 residues in the CDR3. The CDR3 here is CASSLTLEGLEQFF. CDR3 nucleotides: TGTGCCAGCAGCTTAACTTTGGAAGGGCTCGAGCAGTTCTTC. The full variable domain, completed using reference TRBV7-2 and TRBJ2-1, is GAGVSQSPSNKVTEKGKDVELRCDPISGHTALYWYRQSLGQGLEFLIYFQGNSAPDKSGLPSDRFSAERTGGSVSTLTIQRTQQEDSAVYLCASSLTLEGLEQFFGPGTRLTVL.

The rearrangement links TRBV27 to TRBJ1-1; D not resolved. Trimming pared 3 bases from V and 1 base from J, leaving 12 bases between. Germline V lookup: CDR1 MNHEY, CDR2 SMNVEV (reference sequence). The length of the CDR3 is 15 residues. The CDR3 nucleotides are TGTGCCAGCAGTTTGTTCAGCAGCAAGAACACTGAAGCTTTCTTT. This gives the protein CASSLFSSKNTEAFF.

V and J are TRBV20-1 and TRBJ2-3, with D possibly matching TRBD1 (6 bases). Germline V gene data show CDR1 as DFQATT and CDR2 as SNEGSKA (reference sequence). Trimming shortened V by 1 base and J by 1 base, and 12 bases separated the two germline ends. The CDR3 covers 15 residues. The CDR3, as DNA: TGCAGTGCTAGAGTGCTGGGGGCGGGCACAGATACGCAGTATTTT. It translates to CSARVLGAGTDTQYF.

This chain links TRBV28 with TRBJ2-7; no definite D call. V was shortened by 10 bases and J by 0 bases, with 13 bases between the two germline ends. The CDR3 runs 13 residues. The germline CDR1 and CDR2 sequences are MDHEN and SYDVKM. CDR3 in amino acids: CATQRTGSYEQYF. The CDR3 bases are TGTGCCACCCAGAGGACCGGCTCCTACGAGCAGTACTTC.

The rearrangement joins TRBV29-1 to TRBJ2-1; a possible D gene is TRBD1 (5 bases). Looked up from germline, CDR1 is SQVTM and CDR2 is ANQGSEA. This CDR3 has 14 residues. Trimming removed 7 bases from V and 4 bases from J, with 17 bases in between. The CDR3 coding sequence is TGCAGCGGGAAACCGGTGGGGCGGTACAATGAGCAGTTCTTC. Amino acid sequence: CSGKPVGRYNEQFF.

This clonotype has a handful of counts. The chain employs TRBV5-1 and TRBJ2-1; TRBD1 matches at 8 bases. The germline CDR1 and CDR2 sequences are SGHRS and YFSETQ. V dropped 2 bases and J dropped 0; count of bases not matched to a gene: 1. The CDR3 has 15 residues. The CDR3 sequence is CASSLTGGSYNEQFF. The CDR3, as DNA: TGCGCCAGCAGCTTAACAGGGGGCTCCTACAATGAGCAGTTCTTC.

This clonotype was seen only a few times. This chain connects TRBV10-3 to TRBJ1-1; D ambiguous. The CDR3 has 12 amino acids. Trimming took 6 bases from V and 6 from J, leaving 11 bases between them. Germline assignment: CDR1 ENHRY and CDR2 SYGVKD. The chain's CDR3 is CAIREGGAEAFF. In DNA, the CDR3 is TGTGCCATCAGAGAGGGAGGAGCTGAAGCTTTCTTT.